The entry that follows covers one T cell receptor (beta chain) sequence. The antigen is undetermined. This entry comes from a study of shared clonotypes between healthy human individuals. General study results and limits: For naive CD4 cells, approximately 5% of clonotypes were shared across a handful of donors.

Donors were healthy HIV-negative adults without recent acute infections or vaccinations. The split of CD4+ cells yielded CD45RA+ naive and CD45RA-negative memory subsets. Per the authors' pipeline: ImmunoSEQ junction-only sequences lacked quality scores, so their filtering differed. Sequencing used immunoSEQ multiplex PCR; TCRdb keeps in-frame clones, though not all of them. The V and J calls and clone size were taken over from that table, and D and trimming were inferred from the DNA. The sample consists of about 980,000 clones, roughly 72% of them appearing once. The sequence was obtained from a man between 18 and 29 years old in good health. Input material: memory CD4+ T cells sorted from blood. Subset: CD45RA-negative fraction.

CDR3 amino acids: CATSPGTENSPLHF. CDR3 in DNA: TGTGCCACCAGCCCCGGGACAGAAAATTCACCCCTCCACTTT. The chain combines TRBV2 with TRBJ1-6; 7 bases align to TRBD1. V was pared by 10 bases and J by 7 bases, with 10 bases of the junction left unmatched. Germline CDR1 and CDR2: SNHLY and FYNNEI. CDR3 size: 14 residues.